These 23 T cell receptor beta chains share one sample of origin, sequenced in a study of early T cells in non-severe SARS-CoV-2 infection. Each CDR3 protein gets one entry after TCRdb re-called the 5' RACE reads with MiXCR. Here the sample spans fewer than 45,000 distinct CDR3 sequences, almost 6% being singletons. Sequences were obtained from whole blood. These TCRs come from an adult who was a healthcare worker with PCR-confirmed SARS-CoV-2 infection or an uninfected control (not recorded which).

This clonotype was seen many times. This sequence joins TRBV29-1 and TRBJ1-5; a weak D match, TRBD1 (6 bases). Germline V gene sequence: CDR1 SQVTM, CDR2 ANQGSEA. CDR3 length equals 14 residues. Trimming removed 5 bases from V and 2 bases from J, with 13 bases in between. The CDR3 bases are TGCAGCGTTCGGGAACGGGGGCGCAATCAGCCCCAGCATTTT. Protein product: CSVRERGRNQPQHF.

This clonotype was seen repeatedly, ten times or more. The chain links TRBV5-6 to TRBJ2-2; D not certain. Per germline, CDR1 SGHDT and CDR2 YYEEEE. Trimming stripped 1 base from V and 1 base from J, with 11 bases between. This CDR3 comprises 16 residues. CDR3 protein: CASSLSTILNTGELFF. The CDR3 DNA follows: TGTGCCAGCAGCTTGTCGACAATCTTGAACACCGGGGAGCTGTTTTTT.

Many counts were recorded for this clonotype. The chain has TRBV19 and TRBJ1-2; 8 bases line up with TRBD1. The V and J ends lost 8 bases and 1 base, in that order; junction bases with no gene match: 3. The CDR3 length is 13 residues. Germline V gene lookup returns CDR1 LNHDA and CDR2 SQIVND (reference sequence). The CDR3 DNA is TGTGCCAGTGGACAGGGACATAACTATGGCTACACCTTC. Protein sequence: CASGQGHNYGYTF.

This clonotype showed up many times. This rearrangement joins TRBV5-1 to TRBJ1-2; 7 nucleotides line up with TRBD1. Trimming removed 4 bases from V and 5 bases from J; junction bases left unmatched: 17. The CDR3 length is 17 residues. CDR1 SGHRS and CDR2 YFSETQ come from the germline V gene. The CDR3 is CASSLIGTALGIYGYTF. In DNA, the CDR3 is TGCGCCAGCAGCCTCATCGGGACAGCTTTGGGGATATATGGCTACACCTTC.

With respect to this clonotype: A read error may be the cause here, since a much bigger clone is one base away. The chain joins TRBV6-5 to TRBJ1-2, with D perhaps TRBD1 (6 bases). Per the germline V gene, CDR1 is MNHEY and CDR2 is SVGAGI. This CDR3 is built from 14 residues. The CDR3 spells CASSYSLQGYGNTF. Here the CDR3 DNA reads TGTGCCAGCAGTTATTCCCTACAGGGTTATGGCAACACCTTC.

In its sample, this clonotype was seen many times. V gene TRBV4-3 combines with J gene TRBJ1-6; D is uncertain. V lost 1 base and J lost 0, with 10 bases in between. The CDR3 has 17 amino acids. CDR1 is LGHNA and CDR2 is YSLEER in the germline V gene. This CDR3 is CASSQGTASSYNSPLHF. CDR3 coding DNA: TGCGCCAGCAGCCAAGGGACGGCGAGCTCCTATAATTCACCCCTCCACTTT.

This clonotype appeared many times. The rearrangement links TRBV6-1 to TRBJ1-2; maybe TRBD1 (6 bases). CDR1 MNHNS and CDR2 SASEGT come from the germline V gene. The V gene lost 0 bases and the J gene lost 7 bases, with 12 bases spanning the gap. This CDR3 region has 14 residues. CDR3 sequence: CASSEAGRGPGYTF. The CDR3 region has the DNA TGTGCCAGCAGTGAAGCCGGCAGGGGTCCTGGCTACACCTTC.

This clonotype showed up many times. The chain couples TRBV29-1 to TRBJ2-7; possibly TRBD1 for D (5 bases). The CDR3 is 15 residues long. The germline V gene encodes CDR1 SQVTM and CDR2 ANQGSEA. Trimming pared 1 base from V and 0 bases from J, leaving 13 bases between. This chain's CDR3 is CSVEVKPGPSYEQYF. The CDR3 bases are TGCAGCGTTGAAGTTAAACCAGGGCCCTCCTACGAGCAGTACTTC.

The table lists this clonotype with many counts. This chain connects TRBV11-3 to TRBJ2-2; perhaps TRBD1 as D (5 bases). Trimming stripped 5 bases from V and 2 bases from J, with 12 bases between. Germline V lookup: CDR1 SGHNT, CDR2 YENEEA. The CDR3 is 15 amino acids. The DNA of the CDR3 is TGTGCCAGCAGCCCCAAGGACACCAACACCGGGGAGCTGTTTTTT. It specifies CASSPKDTNTGELFF. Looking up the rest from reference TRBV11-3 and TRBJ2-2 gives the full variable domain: EAGVVQSPRYKIIEKKQPVAFWCNPISGHNTLYWYLQNLGQGPELLIRYENEEAVDDSQLPKDRFSAERLKGVDSTLKIQPAELGDSAVYLCASSPKDTNTGELFFGEGSRLTVL.

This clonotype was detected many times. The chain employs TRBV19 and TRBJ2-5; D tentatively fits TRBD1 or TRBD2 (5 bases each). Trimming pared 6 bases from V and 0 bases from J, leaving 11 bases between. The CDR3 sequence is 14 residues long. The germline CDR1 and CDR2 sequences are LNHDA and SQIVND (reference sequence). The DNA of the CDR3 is TGTGCCAGTAGACTCCGGGGACACCAAGAGACCCAGTACTTC. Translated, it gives CASRLRGHQETQYF.

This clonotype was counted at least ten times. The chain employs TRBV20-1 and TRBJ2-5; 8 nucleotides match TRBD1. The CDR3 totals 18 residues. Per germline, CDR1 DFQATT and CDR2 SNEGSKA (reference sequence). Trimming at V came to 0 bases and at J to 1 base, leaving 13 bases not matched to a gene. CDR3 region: CSARDFGLGQVAQETQYF. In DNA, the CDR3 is TGCAGTGCTAGAGATTTCGGGCTGGGACAGGTGGCCCAAGAGACCCAGTACTTC.

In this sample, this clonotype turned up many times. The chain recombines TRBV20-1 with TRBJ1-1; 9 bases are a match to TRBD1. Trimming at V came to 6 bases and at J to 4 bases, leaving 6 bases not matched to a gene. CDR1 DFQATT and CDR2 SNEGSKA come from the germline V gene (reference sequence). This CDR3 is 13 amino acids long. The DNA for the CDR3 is TGCAGTGCGGGGGGGACAGGGATCACTGAAGCTTTCTTT. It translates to CSAGGTGITEAFF.

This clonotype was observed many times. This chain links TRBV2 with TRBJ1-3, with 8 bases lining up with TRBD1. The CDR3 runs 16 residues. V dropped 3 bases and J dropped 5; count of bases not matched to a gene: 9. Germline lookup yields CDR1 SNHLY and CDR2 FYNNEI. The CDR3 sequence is CASSERTGTERNTIYF. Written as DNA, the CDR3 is TGTGCCAGCAGTGAGCGGACAGGGACTGAGCGAAACACCATATATTTT.

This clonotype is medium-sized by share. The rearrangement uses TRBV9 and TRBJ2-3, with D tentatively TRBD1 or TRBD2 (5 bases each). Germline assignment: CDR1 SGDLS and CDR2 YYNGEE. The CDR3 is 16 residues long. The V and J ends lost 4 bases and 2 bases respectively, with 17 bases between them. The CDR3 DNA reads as TGTGCCAGCAGCTCTGAGGAGGCAGGGTACACAGATACGCAGTATTTT. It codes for CASSSEEAGYTDTQYF.

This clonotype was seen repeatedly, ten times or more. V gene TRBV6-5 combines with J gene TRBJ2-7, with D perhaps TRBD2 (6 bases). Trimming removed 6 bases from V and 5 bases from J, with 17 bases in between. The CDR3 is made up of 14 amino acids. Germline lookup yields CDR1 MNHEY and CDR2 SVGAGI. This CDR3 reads CASSPTSNVHEQYF. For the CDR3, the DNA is TGTGCCAGCAGCCCGACTAGTAATGTGCACGAGCAGTACTTC.

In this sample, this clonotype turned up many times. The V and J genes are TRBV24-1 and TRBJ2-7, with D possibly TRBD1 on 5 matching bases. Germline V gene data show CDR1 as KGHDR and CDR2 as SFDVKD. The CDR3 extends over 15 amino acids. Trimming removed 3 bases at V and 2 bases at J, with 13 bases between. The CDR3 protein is CATSDTRQGAYEQYF. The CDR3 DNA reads TGTGCCACCAGTGATACCCGGCAGGGTGCCTACGAGCAGTACTTC.

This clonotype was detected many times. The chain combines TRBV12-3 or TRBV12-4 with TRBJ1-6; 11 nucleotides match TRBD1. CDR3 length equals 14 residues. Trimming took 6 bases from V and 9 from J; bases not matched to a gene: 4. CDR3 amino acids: CASSQDRGLSPLHF. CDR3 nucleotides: TGTGCCAGCAGCCAGGACAGGGGGCTTTCACCCCTCCACTTT.

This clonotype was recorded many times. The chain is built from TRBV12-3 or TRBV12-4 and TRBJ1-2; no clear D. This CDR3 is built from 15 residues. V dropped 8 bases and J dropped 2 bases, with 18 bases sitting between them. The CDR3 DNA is TGTGCCAGCGGCTTCCGTCGGTGGAGGAACTATGGCTACACCTTC. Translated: CASGFRRWRNYGYTF.

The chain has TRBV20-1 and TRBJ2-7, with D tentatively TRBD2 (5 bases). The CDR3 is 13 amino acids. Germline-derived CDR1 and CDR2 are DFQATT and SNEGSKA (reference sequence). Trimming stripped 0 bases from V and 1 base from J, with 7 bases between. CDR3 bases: TGCAGTGCTAGAGATCGGACTTCCTACGAGCAGTACTTC. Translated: CSARDRTSYEQYF.

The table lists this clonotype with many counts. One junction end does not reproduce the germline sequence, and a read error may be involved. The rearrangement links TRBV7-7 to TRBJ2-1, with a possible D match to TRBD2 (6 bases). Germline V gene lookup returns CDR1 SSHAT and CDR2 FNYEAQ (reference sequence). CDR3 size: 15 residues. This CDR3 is CASSPGGSPYNEQFF. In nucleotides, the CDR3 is TGTGCTAGCAGCCCTGGGGGGAGTCCTTACAATGAGCAGTTCTTC.

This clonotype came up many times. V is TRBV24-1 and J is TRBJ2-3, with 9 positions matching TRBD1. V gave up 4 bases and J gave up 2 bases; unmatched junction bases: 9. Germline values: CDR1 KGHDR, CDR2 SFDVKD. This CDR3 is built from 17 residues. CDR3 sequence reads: CATSDRRTGVPTDTQYF. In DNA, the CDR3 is TGTGCCACCAGTGACCGACGGACAGGGGTCCCCACAGATACGCAGTATTTT.

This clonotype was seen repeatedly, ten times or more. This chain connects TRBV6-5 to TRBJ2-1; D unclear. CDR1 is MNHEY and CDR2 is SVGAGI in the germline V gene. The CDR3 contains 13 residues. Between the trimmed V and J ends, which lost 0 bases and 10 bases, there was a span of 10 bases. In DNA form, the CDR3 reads TGTGCCAGCAGTTACTCGAAGGCGTGGGAGCAGTTCTTC. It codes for CASSYSKAWEQFF.

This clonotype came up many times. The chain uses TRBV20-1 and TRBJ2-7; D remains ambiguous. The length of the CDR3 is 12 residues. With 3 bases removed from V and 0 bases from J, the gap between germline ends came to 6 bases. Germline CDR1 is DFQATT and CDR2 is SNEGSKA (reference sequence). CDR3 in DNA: TGCAGTGCTAGCACGGGCTCCTACGAGCAGTACTTC. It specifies CSASTGSYEQYF.